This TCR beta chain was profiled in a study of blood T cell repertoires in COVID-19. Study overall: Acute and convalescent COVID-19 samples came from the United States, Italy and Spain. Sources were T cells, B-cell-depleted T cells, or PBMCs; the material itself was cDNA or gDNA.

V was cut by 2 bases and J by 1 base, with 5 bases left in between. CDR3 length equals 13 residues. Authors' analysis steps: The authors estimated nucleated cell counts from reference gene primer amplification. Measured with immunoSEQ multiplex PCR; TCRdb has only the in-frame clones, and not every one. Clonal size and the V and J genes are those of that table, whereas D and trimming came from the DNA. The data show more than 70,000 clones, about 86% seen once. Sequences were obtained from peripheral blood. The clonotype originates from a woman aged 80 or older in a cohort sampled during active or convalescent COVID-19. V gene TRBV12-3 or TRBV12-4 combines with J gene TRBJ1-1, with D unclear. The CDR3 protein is CASSLLANTEAFF. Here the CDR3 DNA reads TGTGCCAGCAGTTTATTGGCGAACACTGAAGCTTTCTTT.